The next 7 T cell receptor beta chains were all read from a single sample in a study of neoadjuvant nivolumab and ipilimumab in lung cancer. Using immunoSEQ multiplex PCR, the repertoire was profiled, and TCRdb retains in-frame clones only, with some absent. The table has several thousand clones, roughly 81% seen once; the top ten hold roughly 5.6%. The source material was normal lung tissue adjacent to the tumor, sampled after neoadjuvant nivolumab, alone or with ipilimumab, at or shortly before surgery. The origin of the receptors is an adult with non-small cell lung cancer. Some clones in this sample may be carry-over from other donors' samples.

This chain connects TRBV10-2 to TRBJ2-2; D is ambiguous. In germline, CDR1 is WSHSY, CDR2 SAAADI. The CDR3 spans 13 residues. V was clipped by 7 bases and J by 4 bases, with 10 bases between them. CDR3 bases: TGCGCCAGCATCACCCCGGGCACCGGGGAGCTGTTTTTT. Protein: CASITPGTGELFF.

V and J are TRBV5-4 and TRBJ1-5; D is perhaps TRBD1 (5 bases). Deletions cut 4 bases from V and 5 bases from J, with 13 bases between. Germline assignment: CDR1 SGHNT and CDR2 YYREEE (reference sequence). This CDR3 contains 14 residues. DNA of the CDR3: TGTGCCAGCAGCCTATCCGGAGGGGATCAGCCCCAGCATTTT. It encodes CASSLSGGDQPQHF.

The rearrangement joins TRBV9 to TRBJ2-7; D unclear. Trimming removed 0 bases at V and 4 bases at J, with 11 bases between. CDR1 and CDR2 from the germline V gene are SGDLS and YYNGEE. The CDR3 has 14 amino acids. CDR3 loop: CASSVAVGRYEQYF. The CDR3 DNA reads as TGTGCCAGCAGCGTAGCAGTAGGTCGATACGAGCAGTACTTC.

The rearrangement joins TRBV4-2 to TRBJ2-1; 12 bases are shared with TRBD2. The CDR3 extends over 21 amino acids. Trimming cost V 1 base and J 0 bases; bases outside gene matches: 13. In germline, CDR1 is LGHNA, CDR2 YNFKEQ. CDR3 sequence: CASSQVGTASGGESSYNEQFF. The CDR3 nucleotides read TGTGCCAGCAGCCAAGTGGGGACGGCTAGCGGGGGGGAGAGCTCCTACAATGAGCAGTTCTTC.

This clone was counted between two and nine times. The chain employs TRBV14 and TRBJ2-1; 7 nucleotides align to TRBD1. The V segment lost 1 base and the J segment 6 bases; nucleotides outside the gene matches: 6. The germline gives CDR1 SGHDN, CDR2 FVKESK. This CDR3 is 15 amino acids long. The CDR3 here is CASSQAGTVRNEQFF. The DNA of the CDR3 is TGTGCCAGCAGCCAAGCCGGGACAGTACGCAATGAGCAGTTCTTC.

The V gene is TRBV6-1, the J gene TRBJ1-1, with a weak D call TRBD1 (6 bases). CDR1 and CDR2 (germline): MNHNS, SASEGT. This CDR3 is 15 amino acids long. Trimming removed 10 bases from V and 4 bases from J, with 22 bases in between. CDR3 DNA: TGTGCCACCAAAGACTGGGGGGCGCTGAGCACTGAAGCTTTCTTT. It translates to CATKDWGALSTEAFF.

The chain joins TRBV15 to TRBJ2-3; perhaps TRBD1 as D (6 bases). The V end lost 0 bases, the J end lost 3 bases, and 10 bases lay between the germline ends. Germline CDR1 reads LNHNV; CDR2 reads YYDKDF (reference sequence). This CDR3 has 15 amino acids. The CDR3: CATSRDRGKTDTQYF. CDR3 DNA: TGTGCCACCAGCAGAGATAGGGGGAAGACAGATACGCAGTATTTT.